These 5 T cell receptor beta chains share one sample of origin, sequenced in a study of cytomegalovirus exposure and HLA in healthy donors. The PCR ran on 60 Vbeta and 13 Jbeta primers. Assay used: immunoSEQ multiplex PCR; TCRdb lists only in-frame clones, some missing. The sample includes 150,000 or so clones, over 75% seen only once; the top ten take about a tenth. Sequenced input: PBMCs. These receptors all come from a man aged 18 to 29 in good health and CMV-seropositive.

The chain recombines TRBV19 with TRBJ2-5, with D tentatively TRBD2 (5 bases). The DNA matches TRBJ2-7 better at its end, which makes the J call doubtful. Looked up from germline, CDR1 is LNHDA and CDR2 is SQIVND (reference sequence). The CDR3 runs to 14 residues. The CDR3 bases are TGTGCCAGTCCGGAGGCAGTAGATATTCACGAGCAGTACTTC. Its translation is CASPEAVDIHEQYF.

The J gene is TRBJ1-1, the V gene TRBV11-2, with D maybe TRBD1 (5 bases). V shed 1 base and J shed 2 bases, with 14 bases lying between them. The CDR3 has 16 residues. Germline values: CDR1 SGHAT, CDR2 FQNNGV. CDR3 region: CASSLGFGAINTEAFF. DNA for the CDR3: TGTGCCAGCAGCTTAGGGTTTGGGGCTATTAACACTGAAGCTTTCTTT.

V usage is TRBV5-1 and J usage is TRBJ2-1, with D possibly being TRBD1 (5 bases). Germline CDR1 is SGHRS and CDR2 is YFSETQ. Trimming stripped 4 bases from V and 6 bases from J, with 17 bases between. This CDR3 has 15 amino acids. In nucleotides, the CDR3 is TGCGCCAGCAGCATAGACAGTTCCTCCCCCAATGAGCAGTTCTTC. Translating gives CASSIDSSSPNEQFF.

This clone was recorded only once. The CDR3: CASLLADTDTQYF. The CDR3 nucleotides read TGTGCCAGCCTTCTGGCGGATACAGATACGCAGTATTTT. The chain combines TRBV2 with TRBJ2-3; D call uncertain. The germline V and J ends were trimmed by 8 bases and 3 bases, with 12 bases remaining between them. The CDR3 length is 13 residues. The germline CDR1 and CDR2 sequences are SNHLY and FYNNEI.

Here the CDR3 reads CSVPGQGLTGELFF. The CDR3 DNA reads TGCAGCGTGCCAGGGCAGGGGTTAACCGGGGAGCTGTTTTTT. J is TRBJ2-2 and V is TRBV29-1; TRBD1 might be the D (6 bases). The CDR3 consists of 14 residues. Germline lookup yields CDR1 SQVTM and CDR2 ANQGSEA. V was clipped by 6 bases and J by 5 bases, with 16 bases between them.